This T cell receptor (beta chain) emerged from a study of preoperative IRX-2 immunotherapy in early breast cancer. Specified treatment: preoperative locoregional IRX-2 cytokine immunotherapy. Preoperative locoregional IRX-2 cytokine immunotherapy was tested in the phase Ib source study. The protocol was immunoSEQ multiplex PCR, while the TCRdb copy is restricted to in-frame clones and leaves out a portion. Of about 98,000 clones listed, around 86% were seen once; the top ten hold roughly 2%. Trimming removed 8 bases from V and 2 bases from J; junction bases left unmatched: 4. Germline V gene sequence: CDR1 LNHDA, CDR2 SQIVND (reference sequence). The length of the CDR3 is 14 residues.

This chain joins TRBV19 and TRBJ1-5; 9 positions agree with TRBD1. The specimen comprised tumor tissue, sampled after IRX-2 immunotherapy. This TCR derives from a human donor with breast cancer. In nucleotides, the CDR3 is TGTGCCAGTCAGGACAGGGGAGGCAATCAGCCCCAGCATTTT. Protein sequence: CASQDRGGNQPQHF.